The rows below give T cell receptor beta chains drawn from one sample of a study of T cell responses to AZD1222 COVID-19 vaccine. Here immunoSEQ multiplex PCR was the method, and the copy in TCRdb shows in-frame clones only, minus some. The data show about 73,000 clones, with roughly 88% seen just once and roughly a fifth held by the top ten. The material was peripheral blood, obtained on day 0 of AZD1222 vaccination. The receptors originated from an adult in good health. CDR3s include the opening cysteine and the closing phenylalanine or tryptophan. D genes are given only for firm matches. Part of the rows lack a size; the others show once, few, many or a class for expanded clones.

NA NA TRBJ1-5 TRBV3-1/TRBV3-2 TGTGCCAGCGGCGGGGTAGGTCAGCCCCAGCATTTT CASGGVGQPQHF
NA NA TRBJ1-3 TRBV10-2 TGCGCCAGCAGTGGAGGGAGGGGAAACACCATATATTTT CASSGGRGNTIYF
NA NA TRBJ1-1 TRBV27 TGTGCCAGCAGTTTAACGGGGAACACTGAAGCTTTCTTT CASSLTGNTEAFF
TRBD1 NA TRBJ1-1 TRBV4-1 TGCGCCAGCAGCCACCAACCGGGACAGGGACTCCCTGAAGCTTTCTTT CASSHQPGQGLPEAFF
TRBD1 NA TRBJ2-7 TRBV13 TGTGCCAGCAGCTTTTGGGACAGGGATTACGAGCAGTACTTC CASSFWDRDYEQYF
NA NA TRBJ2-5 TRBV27 TGTGCCAGCAATACCGGGTACCAAGAGACCCAGTACTTC CASNTGYQETQYF
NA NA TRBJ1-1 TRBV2 TGTGCCAGCCTTCGGGAATATGCTGAAGCTTTCTTT CASLREYAEAFF
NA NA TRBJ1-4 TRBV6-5 TGTGCCAGCAGTTACTCTGGACAGACTAATGAAAAACTGTTTTTT CASSYSGQTNEKLFF
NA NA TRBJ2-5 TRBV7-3 TGTGCCAGCAGCTTAAATGGGGCGCAGAAAGAGACCCAGTACTTC CASSLNGAQKETQYF
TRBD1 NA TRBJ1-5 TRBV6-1 TGTGCCAGCAGTGTGGGCCCCGGACAGGACAATCAGCCCCAGCATTTT CASSVGPGQDNQPQHF
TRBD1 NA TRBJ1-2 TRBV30 TGTGCCTGGAGCCCGACAGGGGAGATCGGCTACACCTTC CAWSPTGEIGYTF
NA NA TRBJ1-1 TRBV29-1 TGCAGCGCCCGAGATTCGGTTTTTCGGGAAGCTTTCTTT CSARDSVFREAFF
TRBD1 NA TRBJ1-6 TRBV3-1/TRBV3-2 TGTGCCAGCAGCCTCAACGCGGACAGGGAAAATTCACCCCTCCACTTT CASSLNADRENSPLHF
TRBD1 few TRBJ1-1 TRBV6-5 TGTGCCAGCAGTTCCCGGGACAGGGGGCCAGCCACTGAAGCTTTCTTT CASSSRDRGPATEAFF
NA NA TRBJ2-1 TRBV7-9 TGTGCCAGCGGTTCTCCGAACTCCTACAATGAGCAGTTCTTC CASGSPNSYNEQFF
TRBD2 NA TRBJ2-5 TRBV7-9 TGTGCCAGCAGCTCGACTAGCGGGGGGCGTCAAGAGACCCAGTACTTC CASSSTSGGRQETQYF
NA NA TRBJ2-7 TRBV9 TGTGCCAGCAGCGGGGGGACAAGGACCTACGAGCAGTACTTC CASSGGTRTYEQYF
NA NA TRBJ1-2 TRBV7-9 TGTGCCGGGGGTGATGACTATGGCTACACCTTC CAGGDDYGYTF
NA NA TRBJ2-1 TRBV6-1 TGTGCCAGCAGTGATGTGGAGATAAGCTCCTACAATGAGCAGTTCTTC CASSDVEISSYNEQFF
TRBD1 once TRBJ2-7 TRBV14 TGTGCCAGCAGCCAGAACAGGGGAACCTACGAGCAGTACTTC CASSQNRGTYEQYF
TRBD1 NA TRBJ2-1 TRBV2 TGTGCCAGCAGTCGGACAGGGGGCAATGAGCAGTTCTTC CASSRTGGNEQFF
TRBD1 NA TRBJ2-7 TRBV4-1 TGCGCCAGCAGGACGGGACAGGGGCCCCTCTACGAGCAGTACTTC CASRTGQGPLYEQYF
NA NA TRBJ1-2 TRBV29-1 TGCAGCGTTGAAGCGCCGGGTCAGGTTTATGGCTACACCTTC CSVEAPGQVYGYTF
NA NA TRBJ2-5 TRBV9 TGTGCCAGCAGCGTTAGGGGCAGCCAAGAGACCCAGTACTTC CASSVRGSQETQYF
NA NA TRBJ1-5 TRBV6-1 TGTGCCAGCAGTGAAGCCTTTGATCAGCCCCAGCATTTT CASSEAFDQPQHF
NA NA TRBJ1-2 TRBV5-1 TGCGCCAGCAGCTTGGGGGACACAGTTAACTATGGCTACACCTTC CASSLGDTVNYGYTF
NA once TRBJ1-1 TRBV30 TGTGCCTCAACCCCCTCGGTCGTGGATACTTTCTTT CASTPSVVDTFF
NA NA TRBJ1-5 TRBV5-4 TGTGCCAGCAGCATTGACAGGCAAAATCAGCCCCAGCATTTT CASSIDRQNQPQHF
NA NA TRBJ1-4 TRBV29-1 TGCAGCGCCGGACAGCCGAATGAAAAACTGTTTTTT CSAGQPNEKLFF
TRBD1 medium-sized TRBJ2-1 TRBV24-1 TGTGCCACCAGAGGACAGGGGTTTAGGAATGAGCAGTTCTTC CATRGQGFRNEQFF
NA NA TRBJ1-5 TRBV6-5 TGTGCCAGCAGTTACAGAAGCTATCAGCCCCAGCATTTT CASSYRSYQPQHF
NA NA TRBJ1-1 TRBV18 TGTGCCAGCTCTTCCCGACAGATGAGGGACACTGAAGCTTTCTTT CASSSRQMRDTEAFF
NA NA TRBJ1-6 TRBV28 TGTGCCAGCAGTCCAAGAGCAGGGAGGAATTCACCCCTCCACTTT CASSPRAGRNSPLHF
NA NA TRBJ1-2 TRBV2 TGTGCCAGCAGGTGGCATAACTATGGCTACACCTTC CASRWHNYGYTF
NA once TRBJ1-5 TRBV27 TGTGCCAGCAGTTTAGACGGGGGGGGTCAGCCCCAGCATTTT CASSLDGGGQPQHF
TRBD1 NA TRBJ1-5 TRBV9 TGTGCCAGCAGCCCGTATCCCGGGACAGATCAGCCCCAGCATTTT CASSPYPGTDQPQHF